The rows below give T cell receptor beta chains drawn from one sample of a study of T-cell memory formation after mild COVID-19. TCRdb recomputed calls from the 5' RACE reads with MiXCR, one row per CDR3 protein. The sample consists of 260,000 or so distinct CDR3 sequences, 16% of them appearing once. Material: PBMCs or a T cell subset sorted from them (not recorded which). The receptor source for this set is a man in his late teens or twenties who had mild COVID-19 (a few samples of this study predate the infection). Cell type and time point are not known. Both conserved end residues are part of each CDR3. Fields, in order: D gene, clone size, V gene, J gene, CDR3 protein, CDR3 DNA. The D gene is left open where the match is weak. Only part of the rows carry a size: once, few, many, or a class if the clone is expanded.

TRBD2	few	TRBV29-1	TRBJ2-1	CSVVSSGGAHEQFF	TGCAGCGTTGTTTCGAGCGGGGGGGCACATGAGCAGTTCTTC
NA	NA	TRBV20-1	TRBJ2-2	CSARDHRGAGELFF	TGCAGTGCTAGAGATCATCGCGGGGCCGGGGAGCTGTTTTTT
NA	few	TRBV20-1	TRBJ1-1	CRPDEAFF	TGCAGACCCGATGAAGCTTTCTTT
TRBD1	NA	TRBV20-1	TRBJ2-3	CSAIPGTGVKDTQYF	TGCAGTGCTATACCCGGGACAGGGGTAAAAGATACGCAGTATTTT
NA	NA	TRBV6-1	TRBJ1-5	CASSRGGLWNQPQHF	TGTGCCAGCAGCCGGGGAGGGCTTTGGAATCAGCCCCAGCATTTT
TRBD2	many	TRBV6-4	TRBJ2-1	CATSLAGASYNEQFF	TGTGCCACCTCCCTAGCGGGGGCCTCCTACAATGAGCAGTTCTTC
NA	many	TRBV9	TRBJ2-5	CASSVAGGLQETQYF	TGTGCCAGCAGCGTAGCCGGGGGCCTCCAAGAGACCCAGTACTTC
NA	few	TRBV20-1	TRBJ2-3	CSARGLGDTQYF	TGCAGTGCTAGAGGGCTAGGGGATACGCAGTATTTT
TRBD2	many	TRBV5-1	TRBJ2-3	CASSYLAGSTDTQYF	TGCGCCAGCAGCTACCTAGCGGGGAGCACAGATACGCAGTATTTT
NA	NA	TRBV20-1	TRBJ2-7	CSAWKGGAFDEQYF	TGCAGTGCTTGGAAAGGGGGGGCGTTCGACGAGCAGTACTTC
TRBD1	NA	TRBV20-1	TRBJ2-3	CSARETGGTDTQYF	TGCAGTGCTAGAGAGACAGGGGGCACAGATACGCAGTATTTT
NA	few	TRBV28	TRBJ2-1	CASTPGIPYNEQFF	TGTGCCAGCACCCCAGGGATTCCCTACAATGAGCAGTTCTTC
NA	many	TRBV7-2	TRBJ2-3	CASSLALHTQYF	TGTGCCAGCAGCTTAGCACTACATACGCAGTATTTT
TRBD1	NA	TRBV12-3/TRBV12-4	TRBJ2-1	CASSLGQGINEQFF	TGTGCCAGCAGTCTAGGACAGGGGATTAATGAGCAGTTCTTC
TRBD1	few	TRBV5-1	TRBJ2-7	CASSWGQGAYEQYF	TGCGCCAGCAGCTGGGGACAGGGGGCCTACGAGCAGTACTTC
NA	few	TRBV7-9	TRBJ2-5	CASRIGQMETQYF	TGTGCCAGCAGGATCGGACAGATGGAGACCCAGTACTTC
TRBD2	few	TRBV20-1	TRBJ2-4	CSASTSGGGNIQYF	TGCAGTGCCAGTACTAGCGGGGGGGGAAACATTCAGTACTTC
NA	NA	TRBV20-1	TRBJ2-7	CSAPRTADPLFVRTAEQYF	TGCAGTGCTCCCCGGACGGCGGATCCCCTTTTTGTTCGAACAGCCGAGCAGTACTTC
NA	few	TRBV12-3/TRBV12-4	TRBJ2-2	CASRDTFTGELFF	TGTGCCAGCAGGGACACCTTCACCGGGGAGCTGTTTTTT
NA	few	TRBV4-3	TRBJ2-1	CASSQTRQEQFF	TGCGCCAGCAGCCAAACGCGACAGGAGCAGTTCTTC
TRBD2	NA	TRBV4-1	TRBJ2-5	CASSRRQRGAQETQYF	TGCGCCAGCAGTCGCAGGCAGCGGGGGGCCCAAGAGACCCAGTACTTC
TRBD1	NA	TRBV7-3	TRBJ2-2	CASTPGTGVAGELFF	TGTGCCAGCACCCCAGGGACAGGGGTGGCCGGGGAGCTGTTTTTT
NA	many	TRBV5-1	TRBJ2-3	CASSFLSSAASDTQYF	TGCGCCAGCAGCTTTTTATCTAGCGCCGCCTCGGATACGCAGTATTTT
NA	many	TRBV10-3	TRBJ2-4	CAISEGQVEAKNIQYF	TGTGCCATCAGTGAAGGGCAGGTTGAAGCCAAAAACATTCAGTACTTC
NA	few	TRBV25-1	TRBJ1-5	CASSDPRAPNQPQHF	TGTGCCAGCAGTGACCCCAGGGCGCCCAATCAGCCCCAGCATTTT
TRBD1	NA	TRBV5-1	TRBJ2-2	CASSGQGAGNTGELFF	TGCGCCAGCAGCGGACAGGGGGCTGGGAACACCGGGGAGCTGTTTTTT
TRBD1	NA	TRBV7-9	TRBJ1-1	CASSPRQGTPSDTEAFF	TGTGCCAGCAGCCCAAGACAGGGGACGCCCTCAGACACTGAAGCTTTCTTT
NA	few	TRBV4-1	TRBJ1-4	CASSQGTGSNEKLFF	TGCGCCAGCAGCCAAGGGACGGGATCGAATGAAAAACTGTTTTTT
TRBD2	NA	TRBV6-6	TRBJ2-4	CASSYDRGGEYF	TGTGCCAGCAGTTACGATCGGGGAGGGGAGTACTTC
NA	NA	TRBV29-1	TRBJ2-3	CSVPGTLSTDTQYF	TGCAGCGTTCCCGGGACACTTAGCACAGATACGCAGTATTTT
TRBD1	NA	TRBV18	TRBJ1-5	CASSHRGQSNQPQHF	TGTGCCAGCTCACACAGGGGGCAGAGCAATCAGCCCCAGCATTTT
NA	NA	TRBV29-1	TRBJ1-1	CSVRTLMNTEAFF	TGCAGCGTCCGGACCCTGATGAACACTGAAGCTTTCTTT
NA	NA	TRBV20-1	TRBJ2-5	CSARPSEETQYF	TGCAGTGCCCGTCCCTCCGAAGAGACCCAGTACTTC
NA	NA	TRBV28	TRBJ2-3	CATGTSLRDTQYF	TGTGCCACCGGGACGTCTCTTAGAGATACGCAGTATTTT
NA	few	TRBV7-2	TRBJ1-5	CASSLRGLQPQHF	TGTGCCAGCAGCTTGAGGGGCCTTCAGCCCCAGCATTTT
NA	few	TRBV11-2	TRBJ2-5	CASSSRRTQYF	TGTGCCAGCAGCTCCCGCCGGACCCAGTACTTC
TRBD2	few	TRBV5-1	TRBJ2-7	CASSLATGTTFYEQYF	TGCGCCAGCAGCTTGGCCACCGGGACTACATTCTACGAGCAGTACTTC
NA	NA	TRBV7-2	TRBJ1-1	CASSTEGPRATEAFF	TGTGCCAGCAGCACAGAGGGCCCCAGGGCCACTGAAGCTTTCTTT
TRBD2	NA	TRBV6-6	TRBJ2-3	CASEGGGTDTQYF	TGTGCCAGCGAGGGAGGGGGCACAGATACGCAGTATTTT
NA	NA	TRBV20-1	TRBJ2-7	CSARVPEETDYEQYF	TGCAGTGCTAGAGTCCCAGAAGAGACGGACTACGAGCAGTACTTC
TRBD1	few	TRBV7-9	TRBJ1-1	CASSFPGQGSGTEAFF	TGTGCCAGCAGCTTCCCCGGACAGGGAAGCGGGACTGAAGCTTTCTTT
NA	few	TRBV4-2	TRBJ1-5	CASSQDHEQPQHF	TGTGCCAGCAGCCAAGATCATGAGCAGCCCCAGCATTTT
NA	few	TRBV11-2	TRBJ2-7	CASSLPLGSGEQYF	TGTGCCAGCAGCTTACCGCTTGGGTCAGGGGAGCAGTACTTC
TRBD2	few	TRBV7-9	TRBJ2-7	CASSRSGGDEQYF	TGTGCCAGCAGCCGTAGCGGGGGCGACGAGCAGTACTTC
TRBD1	few	TRBV11-1	TRBJ2-4	CASSYDQGVRNIQYF	TGTGCCAGCAGCTATGACCAGGGGGTCAGAAACATTCAGTACTTC
TRBD2	NA	TRBV18	TRBJ2-1	CASSPHGGVFGEQFF	TGTGCCAGCTCACCCCACGGGGGGGTATTCGGTGAGCAGTTCTTC
NA	NA	TRBV4-1	TRBJ1-1	CASSQLPGGPSGTEAFF	TGCGCCAGCAGCCAACTCCCTGGGGGTCCCAGCGGGACTGAAGCTTTCTTT
NA	NA	TRBV10-3	TRBJ1-1	CAALGGENTEAFF	TGTGCCGCCCTGGGGGGGGAGAACACTGAAGCTTTCTTT
NA	NA	TRBV4-2	TRBJ1-6	CASSPYTDSPLHF	TGTGCCAGCAGCCCGTATACGGATTCACCCCTCCACTTT
NA	few	TRBV5-1	TRBJ1-2	CASSLTGNPLGNGYTF	TGCGCCAGCAGCTTGACAGGGAACCCTCTCGGGAATGGCTACACCTTC
TRBD1	many	TRBV7-9	TRBJ2-7	CASTLLLGQGSYEQYF	TGTGCCAGCACGCTCCTTTTGGGACAGGGAAGCTACGAGCAGTACTTC
NA	NA	TRBV28	TRBJ1-2	CASSPPRRGDGYTF	TGTGCCAGCAGTCCCCCTCGGCGAGGGGATGGCTACACCTTC
TRBD2	few	TRBV27	TRBJ2-1	CASSLAGANFNEQFF	TGTGCCAGCAGTCTAGCGGGGGCGAATTTCAATGAGCAGTTCTTC
NA	once	TRBV10-3	TRBJ1-5	CAISDGGVGNQPQHF	TGTGCCATCAGTGACGGGGGCGTTGGCAATCAGCCCCAGCATTTT
TRBD1	NA	TRBV11-2	TRBJ1-2	CASSWAGTGSSRYTF	TGTGCCAGCAGCTGGGCCGGGACAGGGTCTTCTCGCTACACCTTC
NA	few	TRBV6-5	TRBJ2-1	CASSSGGSGGEFF	TGTGCCAGCAGTTCCGGCGGGTCAGGGGGGGAGTTCTTC
NA	NA	TRBV6-5	TRBJ1-1	CASSYSAANTEAFF	TGTGCCAGCAGTTACAGCGCAGCAAACACTGAAGCTTTCTTT